A selection of T cell receptor beta chains follows, all from one sample in a study of early T cells in non-severe SARS-CoV-2 infection. TCRdb reprocessed the 5' RACE reads via MiXCR and lists one record per CDR3 protein. The sample includes fewer than 60,000 distinct CDR3 sequences, about 9.3% of them seen just once. The material sequenced was whole blood. These receptors all come from an adult who was a healthcare worker with PCR-confirmed SARS-CoV-2 infection or an uninfected control (not recorded which). The CDR3 runs from the conserved cysteine through the conserved F or W. Each record gives: D gene, J gene, clone size, V gene, CDR3 protein, CDR3 DNA. The D gene is left open where the match is weak. The listing skips clone size in some rows; elsewhere it reads once, few, many or a size class.

d_call: NA; j_call: TRBJ1-2; clone_size: NA; v_call: TRBV12-3/TRBV12-4; cdr3_aa: CASSPDGLYGYTF; cdr3_nt: TGTGCCAGCAGTCCGGACGGATTATATGGCTACACCTTC
d_call: NA; j_call: TRBJ1-1; clone_size: many; v_call: TRBV6-5; cdr3_aa: CASSSGIEAFF; cdr3_nt: TGTGCCAGCAGTTCAGGGATTGAAGCTTTCTTT
d_call: NA; j_call: TRBJ2-1; clone_size: many; v_call: TRBV19; cdr3_aa: CASSSGQNNEQFF; cdr3_nt: TGTGCCAGTAGTAGTGGCCAAAACAATGAGCAGTTCTTC
d_call: NA; j_call: TRBJ1-2; clone_size: few; v_call: TRBV28; cdr3_aa: CAAQQGPSGGYTF; cdr3_nt: TGTGCCGCCCAGCAGGGCCCAAGTGGTGGCTACACCTTC
d_call: NA; j_call: TRBJ1-2; clone_size: few; v_call: TRBV7-2; cdr3_aa: CASSLRDVYGYTF; cdr3_nt: TGTGCCAGCAGCTTACGGGACGTTTATGGCTACACCTTC
d_call: TRBD2; j_call: TRBJ2-7; clone_size: NA; v_call: TRBV20-1; cdr3_aa: CSARAIGTSGGEQYF; cdr3_nt: TGCAGTGCTAGAGCCATCGGGACTAGCGGCGGCGAGCAGTACTTC
d_call: NA; j_call: TRBJ2-1; clone_size: NA; v_call: TRBV20-1; cdr3_aa: CSATEGRTFHNEQFF; cdr3_nt: TGCAGTGCTACCGAGGGGAGAACCTTCCACAATGAGCAGTTCTTC
d_call: TRBD1; j_call: TRBJ2-2; clone_size: many; v_call: TRBV28; cdr3_aa: CASRWDRGNTGELFF; cdr3_nt: TGTGCCAGCAGATGGGACAGGGGTAACACCGGGGAGCTGTTTTTT
d_call: NA; j_call: TRBJ1-1; clone_size: few; v_call: TRBV28; cdr3_aa: CASSSNTGGMNTEAFF; cdr3_nt: TGTGCCAGCAGTTCGAATACGGGCGGAATGAACACTGAAGCTTTCTTT
d_call: NA; j_call: TRBJ2-1; clone_size: many; v_call: TRBV7-2; cdr3_aa: CASSLSSYNEQFF; cdr3_nt: TGTGCCAGCAGCTTGAGCTCCTACAATGAGCAGTTCTTC
d_call: NA; j_call: TRBJ1-6; clone_size: many; v_call: TRBV27; cdr3_aa: CASSLGGSPLHF; cdr3_nt: TGTGCCAGCAGTTTAGGGGGTTCACCCCTCCACTTT
d_call: NA; j_call: TRBJ2-7; clone_size: few; v_call: TRBV6-5; cdr3_aa: CASSYLRGDSYEQYF; cdr3_nt: TGTGCCAGCAGTTACTTACGAGGGGACTCCTACGAGCAGTACTTC
d_call: TRBD1; j_call: TRBJ1-6; clone_size: NA; v_call: TRBV6-5; cdr3_aa: CASSLQGESYNSPLHF; cdr3_nt: TGTGCCAGCAGCCTACAGGGGGAGTCCTATAATTCACCCCTCCACTTT
d_call: NA; j_call: TRBJ2-2; clone_size: many; v_call: TRBV28; cdr3_aa: CASSPRTNTGELFF; cdr3_nt: TGTGCCAGCAGCCCCAGGACGAACACCGGGGAGCTGTTTTTT
d_call: NA; j_call: TRBJ1-4; clone_size: NA; v_call: TRBV11-2; cdr3_aa: CASSPGIVTNEKLFF; cdr3_nt: TGTGCCAGCAGCCCCGGGATTGTAACTAATGAAAAACTGTTTTTT
d_call: NA; j_call: TRBJ2-5; clone_size: many; v_call: TRBV4-1; cdr3_aa: CASSQSGDIQETQYF; cdr3_nt: TGCGCCAGCAGCCAATCAGGGGACATCCAAGAGACCCAGTACTTC
d_call: NA; j_call: TRBJ2-2; clone_size: many; v_call: TRBV20-1; cdr3_aa: CSAPAQGGNTGELFF; cdr3_nt: TGCAGTGCCCCTGCCCAGGGAGGGAACACCGGGGAGCTGTTTTTT
d_call: NA; j_call: TRBJ2-2; clone_size: few; v_call: TRBV7-2; cdr3_aa: CATGTRTGELFF; cdr3_nt: TGTGCCACGGGGACTCGCACCGGGGAGCTGTTTTTT
d_call: NA; j_call: TRBJ2-1; clone_size: few; v_call: TRBV19; cdr3_aa: CASRGMTSFDEQFF; cdr3_nt: TGTGCCAGTAGGGGGATGACTAGTTTCGATGAGCAGTTCTTC
d_call: TRBD1; j_call: TRBJ2-1; clone_size: many; v_call: TRBV11-3; cdr3_aa: CATQGWTGARGSDSEQFF; cdr3_nt: TGTGCCACCCAAGGCTGGACAGGGGCGAGGGGGAGCGACAGTGAGCAGTTCTTC
d_call: TRBD1; j_call: TRBJ1-6; clone_size: many; v_call: TRBV11-2; cdr3_aa: CASRGQGARAPLHF; cdr3_nt: TGTGCCAGCAGAGGACAGGGGGCGAGGGCACCCCTCCACTTT
d_call: NA; j_call: TRBJ2-3; clone_size: few; v_call: TRBV7-9; cdr3_aa: CASSEKMTSTDTQYF; cdr3_nt: TGTGCCAGCAGCGAAAAGATGACTAGCACAGATACGCAGTATTTT
d_call: TRBD1; j_call: TRBJ1-2; clone_size: few; v_call: TRBV6-5; cdr3_aa: CASRITGGGYTF; cdr3_nt: TGTGCCAGCAGAATCACAGGGGGTGGCTACACCTTC
d_call: NA; j_call: TRBJ2-7; clone_size: many; v_call: TRBV6-1; cdr3_aa: CASSEATKGSPEQYF; cdr3_nt: TGTGCCAGCAGTGAAGCGACAAAAGGGTCGCCCGAGCAGTACTTC
d_call: NA; j_call: TRBJ2-7; clone_size: few; v_call: TRBV10-3; cdr3_aa: CAISESGTSYEQYF; cdr3_nt: TGTGCCATCAGTGAGTCGGGTACCTCCTACGAGCAGTACTTC
d_call: NA; j_call: TRBJ2-3; clone_size: many; v_call: TRBV29-1; cdr3_aa: CSVVVGRTDTQYF; cdr3_nt: TGCAGCGTTGTAGTAGGTCGGACAGATACGCAGTATTTT
d_call: TRBD1; j_call: TRBJ1-6; clone_size: many; v_call: TRBV27; cdr3_aa: CASSLGTGTSPLHF; cdr3_nt: TGTGCCAGCAGTTTGGGGACAGGGACTTCACCCCTCCACTTT
d_call: TRBD2; j_call: TRBJ2-7; clone_size: few; v_call: TRBV4-2; cdr3_aa: CASSQDALAAFSGEQYF; cdr3_nt: TGTGCCAGCAGCCAAGATGCACTAGCGGCCTTTTCGGGCGAGCAGTACTTC
d_call: TRBD2; j_call: TRBJ2-1; clone_size: medium-sized; v_call: TRBV6-5; cdr3_aa: CASSYGGRYNEQFF; cdr3_nt: TGTGCCAGCAGTTATGGCGGGAGGTACAATGAGCAGTTCTTC
d_call: NA; j_call: TRBJ2-1; clone_size: NA; v_call: TRBV7-2; cdr3_aa: CASSLGQGLWNEQFF; cdr3_nt: TGTGCCAGCAGCTTAGGGCAGGGACTCTGGAATGAGCAGTTCTTC
d_call: NA; j_call: TRBJ2-1; clone_size: NA; v_call: TRBV10-3; cdr3_aa: CAISGGETYNEQFF; cdr3_nt: TGTGCCATCAGTGGGGGGGAAACCTACAATGAGCAGTTCTTC
d_call: TRBD1; j_call: TRBJ1-1; clone_size: many; v_call: TRBV27; cdr3_aa: CASSRGQGVNTEAFF; cdr3_nt: TGTGCCAGCAGCCGGGGGCAGGGGGTGAACACTGAAGCTTTCTTT
d_call: TRBD1; j_call: TRBJ1-5; clone_size: NA; v_call: TRBV20-1; cdr3_aa: CSARDRGRSQPQHF; cdr3_nt: TGCAGTGCCCGTGACAGGGGAAGAAGTCAGCCCCAGCATTTT
d_call: NA; j_call: TRBJ1-1; clone_size: many; v_call: TRBV4-3; cdr3_aa: CASSHTDRLNTEAFF; cdr3_nt: TGCGCCAGCAGCCATACAGATCGTTTGAACACTGAAGCTTTCTTT